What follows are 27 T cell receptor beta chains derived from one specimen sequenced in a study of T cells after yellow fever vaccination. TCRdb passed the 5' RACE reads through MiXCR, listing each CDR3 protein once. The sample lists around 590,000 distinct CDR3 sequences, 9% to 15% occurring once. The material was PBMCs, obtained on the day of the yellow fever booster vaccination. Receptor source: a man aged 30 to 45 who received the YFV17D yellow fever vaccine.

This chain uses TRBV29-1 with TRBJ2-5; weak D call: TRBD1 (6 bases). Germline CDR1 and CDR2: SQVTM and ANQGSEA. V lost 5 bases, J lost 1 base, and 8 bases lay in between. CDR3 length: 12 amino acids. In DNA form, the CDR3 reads TGCAGCGTTCGACAGGCCCAAGAGACCCAGTACTTC. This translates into CSVRQAQETQYF.

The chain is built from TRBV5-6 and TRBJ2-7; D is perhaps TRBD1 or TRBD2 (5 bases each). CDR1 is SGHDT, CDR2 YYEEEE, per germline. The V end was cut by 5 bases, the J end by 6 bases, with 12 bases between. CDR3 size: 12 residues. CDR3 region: CASSRDPGEQYF. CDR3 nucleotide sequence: TGTGCCAGCAGTAGGGACCCGGGCGAGCAGTACTTC.

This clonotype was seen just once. The CDR3 sequence is CASRGQENTGELFF. The CDR3 nucleotides are TGTGCCAGCAGAGGGCAGGAGAACACCGGGGAGCTGTTTTTT. The rearrangement links TRBV7-2 to TRBJ2-2; D gene uncertain. The CDR3 length is 14 residues. The germline V gene encodes CDR1 SGHTA and CDR2 FQGNSA. The V end lost 6 bases, the J end lost 1 base, and 9 bases lay between the germline ends. The full variable domain, rest sourced from reference TRBV7-2 and TRBJ2-2, is GAGVSQSPSNKVTEKGKDVELRCDPISGHTALYWYRQSLGQGLEFLIYFQGNSAPDKSGLPSDRFSAERTGGSVSTLTIQRTQQEDSAVYLCASRGQENTGELFFGEGSRLTVL.

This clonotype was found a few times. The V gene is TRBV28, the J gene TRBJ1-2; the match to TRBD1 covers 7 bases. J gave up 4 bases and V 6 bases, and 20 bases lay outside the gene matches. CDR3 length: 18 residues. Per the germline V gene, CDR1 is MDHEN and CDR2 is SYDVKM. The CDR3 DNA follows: TGTGCCAGCAGCCCCTGGGGGGCAGGGGGGAGGCGGACCTATGGCTACACCTTC. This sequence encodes CASSPWGAGGRRTYGYTF.

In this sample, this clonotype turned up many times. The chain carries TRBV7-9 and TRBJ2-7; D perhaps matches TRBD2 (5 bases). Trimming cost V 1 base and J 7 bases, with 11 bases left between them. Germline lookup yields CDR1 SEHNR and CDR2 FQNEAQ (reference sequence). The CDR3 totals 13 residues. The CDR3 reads CASSLDSSWEQYF. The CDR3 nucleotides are TGTGCCAGCAGCTTAGATTCTAGCTGGGAGCAGTACTTC.

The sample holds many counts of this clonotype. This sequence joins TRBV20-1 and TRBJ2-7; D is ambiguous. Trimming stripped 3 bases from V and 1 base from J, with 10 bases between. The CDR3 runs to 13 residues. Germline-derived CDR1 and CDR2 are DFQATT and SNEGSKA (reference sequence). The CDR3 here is CSASGRSSYEQYF. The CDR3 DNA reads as TGCAGTGCTAGCGGACGGTCGTCCTACGAGCAGTACTTC.

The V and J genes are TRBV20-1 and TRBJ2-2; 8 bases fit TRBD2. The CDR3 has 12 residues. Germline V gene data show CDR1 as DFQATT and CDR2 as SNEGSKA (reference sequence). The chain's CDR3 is CGGLVVTGELFF. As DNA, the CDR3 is TGCGGGGGACTAGTCGTCACCGGGGAGCTGTTTTTT.

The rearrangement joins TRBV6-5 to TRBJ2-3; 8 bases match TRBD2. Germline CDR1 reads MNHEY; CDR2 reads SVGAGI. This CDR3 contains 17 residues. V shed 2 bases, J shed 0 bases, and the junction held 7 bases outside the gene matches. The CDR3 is CASSYGIIAGSTDTQYF. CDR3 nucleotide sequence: TGTGCCAGCAGTTACGGGATAATAGCGGGAAGCACAGATACGCAGTATTTT.

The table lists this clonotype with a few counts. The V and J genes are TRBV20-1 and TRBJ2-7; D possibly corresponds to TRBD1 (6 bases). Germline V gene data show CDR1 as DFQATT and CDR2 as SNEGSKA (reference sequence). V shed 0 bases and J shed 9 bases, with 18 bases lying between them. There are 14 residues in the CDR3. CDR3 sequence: CSAREGTWGGVQYF. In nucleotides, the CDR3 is TGCAGTGCTAGAGAAGGGACATGGGGTGGAGTGCAGTACTTC.

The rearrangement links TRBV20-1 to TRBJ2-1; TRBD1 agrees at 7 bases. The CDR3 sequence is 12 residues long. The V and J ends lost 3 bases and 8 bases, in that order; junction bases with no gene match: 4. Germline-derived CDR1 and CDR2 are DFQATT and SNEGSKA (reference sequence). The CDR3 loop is CSASGQGDEQFF. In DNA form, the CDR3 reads TGCAGTGCTAGTGGGCAGGGGGATGAGCAGTTCTTC.

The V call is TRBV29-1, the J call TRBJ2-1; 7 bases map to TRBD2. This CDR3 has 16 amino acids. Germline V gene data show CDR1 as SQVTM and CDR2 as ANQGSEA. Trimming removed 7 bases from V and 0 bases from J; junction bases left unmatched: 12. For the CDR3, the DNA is TGCAGCGCCGACGGCGGGAGCTCCAGCTCCTACAATGAGCAGTTCTTC. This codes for CSADGGSSSSYNEQFF.

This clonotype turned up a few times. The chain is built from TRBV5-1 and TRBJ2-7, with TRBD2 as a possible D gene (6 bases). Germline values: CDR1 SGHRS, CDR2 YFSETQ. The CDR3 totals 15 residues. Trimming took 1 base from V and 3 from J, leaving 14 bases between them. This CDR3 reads CASSLLVSGNYEQYF. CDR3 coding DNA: TGCGCCAGCAGCTTGCTGGTTAGCGGTAACTACGAGCAGTACTTC. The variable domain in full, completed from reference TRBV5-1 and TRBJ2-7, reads KAGVTQTPRYLIKTRGQQVTLSCSPISGHRSVSWYQQTPGQGLQFLFEYFSETQRNKGNFPGRFSGRQFSNSRSEMNVSTLELGDSALYLCASSLLVSGNYEQYFGPGTRLTVT.

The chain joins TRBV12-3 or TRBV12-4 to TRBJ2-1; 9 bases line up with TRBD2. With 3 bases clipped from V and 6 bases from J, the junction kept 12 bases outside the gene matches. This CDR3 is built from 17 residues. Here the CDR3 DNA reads TGTGCCAGCAGTTTGCCTCTGTCAGCGGGAGGCCGCAATGAGCAGTTCTTC. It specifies CASSLPLSAGGRNEQFF.

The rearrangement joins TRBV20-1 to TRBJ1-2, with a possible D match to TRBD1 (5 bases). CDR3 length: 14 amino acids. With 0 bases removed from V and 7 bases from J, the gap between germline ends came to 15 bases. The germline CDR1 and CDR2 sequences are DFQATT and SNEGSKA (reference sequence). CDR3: CSARDQTGTAGYTF. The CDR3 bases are TGCAGTGCTAGAGACCAGACGGGGACCGCTGGCTACACCTTC.

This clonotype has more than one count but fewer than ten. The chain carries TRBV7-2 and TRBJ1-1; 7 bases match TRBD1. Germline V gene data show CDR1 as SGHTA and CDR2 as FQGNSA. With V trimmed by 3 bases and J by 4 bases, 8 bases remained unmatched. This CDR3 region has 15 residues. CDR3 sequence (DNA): TGTGCCAGCAGCTTCCAGGGACAGCTACTCACTGAAGCTTTCTTT. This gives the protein CASSFQGQLLTEAFF.

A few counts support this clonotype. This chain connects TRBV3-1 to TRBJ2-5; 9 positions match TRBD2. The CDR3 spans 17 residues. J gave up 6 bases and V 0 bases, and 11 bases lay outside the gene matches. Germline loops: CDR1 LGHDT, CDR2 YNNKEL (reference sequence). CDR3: CASSQDFGSGSGKTQYF. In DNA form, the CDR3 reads TGTGCCAGCAGCCAAGACTTCGGTAGCGGGAGCGGGAAGACCCAGTACTTC.

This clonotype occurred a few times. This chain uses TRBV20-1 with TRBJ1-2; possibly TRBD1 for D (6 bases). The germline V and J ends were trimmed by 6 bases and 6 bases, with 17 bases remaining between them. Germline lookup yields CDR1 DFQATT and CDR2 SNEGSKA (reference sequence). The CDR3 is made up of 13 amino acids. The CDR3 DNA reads TGCAGTGCCCGAGGACAGAAGGTGAATGGCTACACCTTC. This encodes CSARGQKVNGYTF.

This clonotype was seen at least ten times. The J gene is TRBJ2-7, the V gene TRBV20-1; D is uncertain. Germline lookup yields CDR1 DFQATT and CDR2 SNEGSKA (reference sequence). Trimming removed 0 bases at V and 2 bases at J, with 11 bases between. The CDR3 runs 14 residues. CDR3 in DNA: TGCAGTGCTAGAGATGGGTTACGACCCTACGAGCAGTACTTC. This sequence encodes CSARDGLRPYEQYF.

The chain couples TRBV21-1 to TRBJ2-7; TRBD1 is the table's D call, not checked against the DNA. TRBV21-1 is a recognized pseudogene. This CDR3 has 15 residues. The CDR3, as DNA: TGTGCCAGCAGCATCCTTCGGGACGACTCCTACGAGCAGTACTTC. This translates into CASSILRDDSYEQYF.

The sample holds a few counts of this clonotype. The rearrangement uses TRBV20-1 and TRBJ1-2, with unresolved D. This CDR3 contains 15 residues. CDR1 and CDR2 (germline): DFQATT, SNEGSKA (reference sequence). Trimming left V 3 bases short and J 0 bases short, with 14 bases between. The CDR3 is CSASAAVGANYGYTF. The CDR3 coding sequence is TGCAGTGCTAGCGCAGCGGTCGGAGCTAACTATGGCTACACCTTC.

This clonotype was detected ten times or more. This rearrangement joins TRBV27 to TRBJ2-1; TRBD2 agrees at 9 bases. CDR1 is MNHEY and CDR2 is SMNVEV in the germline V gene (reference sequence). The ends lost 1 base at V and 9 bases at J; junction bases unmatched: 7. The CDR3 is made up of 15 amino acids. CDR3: CASSLLAGGPLEQFF. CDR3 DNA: TGTGCCAGCAGTTTATTGGCGGGAGGGCCACTTGAGCAGTTCTTC.

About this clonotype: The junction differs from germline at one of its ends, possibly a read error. CDR3 nucleotides: TGTGCCAGCAGTTACCCCGCCCAGAGGAACACTGAAGATTTCTTT. This codes for CASSYPAQRNTEDFF. This rearrangement joins TRBV6-2 or TRBV6-3 to TRBJ1-1; D gene ambiguous. The CDR3 totals 15 residues. Germline V gene sequence: CDR1 MNHEY, CDR2 SVGEGT.

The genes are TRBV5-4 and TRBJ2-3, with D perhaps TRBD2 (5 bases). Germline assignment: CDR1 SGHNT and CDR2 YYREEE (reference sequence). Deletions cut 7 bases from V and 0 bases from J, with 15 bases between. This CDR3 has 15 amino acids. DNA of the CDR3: TGTGCCAGCTCCCCCCCAAGCGGTAGCACAGATACGCAGTATTTT. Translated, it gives CASSPPSGSTDTQYF.

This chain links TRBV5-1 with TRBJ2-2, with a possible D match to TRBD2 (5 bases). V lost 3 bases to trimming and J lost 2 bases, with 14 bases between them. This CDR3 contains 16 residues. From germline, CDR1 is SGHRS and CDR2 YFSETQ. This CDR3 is CASSYRTGVNTGELFF. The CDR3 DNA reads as TGCGCCAGCAGCTACCGGACTGGGGTTAACACCGGGGAGCTGTTTTTT.

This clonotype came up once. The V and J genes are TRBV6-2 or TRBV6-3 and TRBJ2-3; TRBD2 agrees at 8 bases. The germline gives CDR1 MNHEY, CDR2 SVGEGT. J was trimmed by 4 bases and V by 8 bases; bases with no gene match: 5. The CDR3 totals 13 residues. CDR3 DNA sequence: TGTGCCAGCGGACCGACTAGCGCAGATACGCAGTATTTT. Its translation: CASGPTSADTQYF.

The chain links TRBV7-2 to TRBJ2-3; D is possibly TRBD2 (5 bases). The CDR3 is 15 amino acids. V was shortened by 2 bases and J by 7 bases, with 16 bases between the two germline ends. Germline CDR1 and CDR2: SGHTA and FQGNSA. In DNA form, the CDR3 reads TGTGCCAGCAGCTTATCTAGGAGGATCGGTCATACGCAGTATTTT. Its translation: CASSLSRRIGHTQYF.

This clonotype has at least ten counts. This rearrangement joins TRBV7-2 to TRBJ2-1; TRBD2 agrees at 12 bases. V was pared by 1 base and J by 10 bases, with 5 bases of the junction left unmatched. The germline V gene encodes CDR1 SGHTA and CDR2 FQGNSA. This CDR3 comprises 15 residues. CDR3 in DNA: TGTGCCAGCAGCTTAGTTTTTCTAGCGGGAGGGGAGCAGTTCTTC. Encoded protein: CASSLVFLAGGEQFF.